The following is a T cell receptor (beta chain) sequence with its context. The antigen is unknown. These data originate in a study of identical twins. V shed 5 bases and J shed 2 bases, with 14 bases lying between them. The CDR3 contains 15 residues. Germline V lookup: CDR1 MNHEY, CDR2 SMNVEV (reference sequence). A universal primer site came from template switching; cDNA carried unique molecular identifiers. TCRdb reanalysed the 5' RACE reads using MiXCR and keeps one entry per CDR3 protein. The repertoire includes roughly 260,000 distinct CDR3 sequences, roughly 7.5% of them detected once, and roughly 5% sits in the top ten. Study findings and constraints: For out-of-frame alpha sequences shared by twins, low generation probability was in excess.

Healthy Caucasians were all of the donors. This sample also appeared in a second study, on yellow fever vaccine responses in identical twins.

This rearrangement joins TRBV27 to TRBJ2-3; possibly TRBD1 for D (5 bases). Sequenced: CD8+ T cells sorted from blood. The receptor's source is a woman in her late teens or twenties in good health. This chain's CDR3 is CASSPGHLPTDTQYF. In DNA form, the CDR3 reads TGTGCCAGCAGTCCTGGACACCTCCCCACAGATACGCAGTATTTT.